This TCR beta chain was captured by sequencing in a study of cytomegalovirus exposure and HLA in healthy donors. Vbeta (60) and Jbeta (13) primers were used in the PCR. Measured with immunoSEQ multiplex PCR; TCRdb has only the in-frame clones, and not every one. Among about 210,000 clones, more than 80% were seen once, and the ten largest hold 2.5% to 3%. A remark on this clone: Its matching antigen is unknown.

Study-wide results and limits: In a later analysis, TCR beta V- and J-gene trimming showed a link to a missense DCLRE1C variant.

This CDR3 has 16 residues. CDR1 and CDR2 from the germline V gene are LGHNA and YSLEER. V dropped 0 bases and J dropped 0 bases, with 9 bases sitting between them. This sequence originates from a man between 25 and 39 years old in good health and CMV-seronegative. The rearrangement links TRBV4-3 to TRBJ1-3; no definite D call. Sequenced material: PBMCs. The chain's CDR3 is CASSQERSFSGNTIYF. The CDR3 region has the DNA TGCGCCAGCAGCCAAGAGCGATCGTTCTCTGGAAACACCATATATTTT.